Given below is one TCR beta chain in context. This clonotype was seen at least ten times. Its antigen remains unidentified. Base qualities are not at hand, and no much larger clone is one base apart. A distance of 8 bases separates the germline ends of V and J, which lose 3 bases and 4 bases respectively. The CDR3 covers 13 residues, taking in both the cysteine and the phenylalanine. Only the CDR3 part of the read is kept: 39 bases, read in frame from the first base. Via the germline V gene, CDR1 is KGHDR and CDR2 SFDVKD. Moderately to severely active disease, a Clinical Activity Score of at least 3, a NOSPECS grade of at least 4, and a duration under 3 months were present in ophthalmopathy patients. Any patient with an uncontrolled infection, another autoimmune disease, pregnancy or lactation was excluded. Diagnoses were established on the basis of clinical symptoms, serum thyroxine and TRAb, thyroid ultrasound, and orbital computed tomography. PBMCs were isolated from around 10 ml of fresh peripheral blood by Ficoll-Paque density gradient centrifugation. Total RNA was extracted with Trizol reagent, and quality was checked on an Agilent 2100 Bioanalyzer.

The TCR beta CDR3 regions were amplified from RNA transcripts. The first round of RT-PCR for the TCR CDR3 was performed with the HTBI primer set and the Qiagen OneStep RT-PCR kit. A second multiplex PCR round built the libraries, followed by size selection and purification. Paired-end sequencing of the libraries was performed with 100 bp reads on an Illumina HiSeq2000. The study's own analysis went as follows. SOAPnuke was used to process the raw data, with reads discarded if the reads contained adapters or uncalled bases, had a mean Phred below 15, or lacked an exact constant-primer or identifier match. COPE v1.2.5 was used to merge high-quality paired reads, and clonotypes were defined as unique nucleotide sequences. MiTCR v1.1 was used to align the clonotypes against IMGT TRBV, TRBD and TRBJ reference segments. Analysis was restricted to V-J combinations with a frequency above 0.0001, which covered about 99% of repertoires. A TCS score was defined as the ratio of F50 (clonal expansion) to E x V (chaos), with BLOSUM62-based TCRdist applied between CDR3 peptides within each V-J. Welch's t-statistics and random forest reduced 500 to 650 V-J features to 13, which were used in a naive Bayes classifier (R e1071). The raw public data were reprocessed by TCRdb itself: fastp quality trimming at Q25, MiXCR clonotype calling, in-frame beta chains only. Records with the same CDR3 protein are collapsed into one entry carrying the most frequent genes and DNA. The V and J calls come from TCRdb's annotation, not from the publication. The sample yields a few hundred thousand distinct CDR3 sequences; 15% to 20% were counted once. The ten largest make up about 14% of the sample.

This sample was included in a study of T cells in Graves' hyperthyroidism and ophthalmopathy (dated by TCRdb to about 2019). General notes on the study: Peripheral blood was sampled at the time of initial diagnosis, prior to any treatment. The paper reports TCR Vbeta CDR3 sequencing of some 140 peripheral blood samples: 43 ophthalmopathy, about 75 hyperthyroidism and around 17 progressor patients. The 100 discovery patients were randomly split 7:3 into training and test sets. Whether ophthalmopathy could be predicted prospectively was tested in an independent validation cohort made up of 18 to 20 hyperthyroidism patients plus 17 patients who later progressed to ophthalmopathy. After blood sampling, hyperthyroidism patients were treated with methimazole at a starting dose of 30 mg daily, and ophthalmopathy patients were treated with high-dose intravenous methylprednisolone. In addition, the study compared T-cell repertoires in thyroid tissue and in blood from roughly 6 Graves' hyperthyroidism patients. To identify distinguishing TCR V-J signatures, a discovery cohort of 90 to 100 patients was used, comprising 43 with Graves' ophthalmopathy and some 57 with stable Graves' hyperthyroidism. What the study reported, not specific to this receptor: Ophthalmopathy was separated from stable hyperthyroidism by a 13 V-J signature model, with 87.88% sensitivity and 81% to 82% specificity obtained in cross-validation and 80%/75% obtained in testing. In validation, the model predicted progression to ophthalmopathy a median of approximately 6.6 months before onset, with approximately 70% sensitivity and roughly 72% specificity. Most expanded thyroid clonotypes (frequency above 0.001) were also detected in blood, a finding suggesting that blood repertoires may reflect thyroid immune responses. No statistical method was used to set the sample size in advance, and investigators knew the group allocation.

This TCR was recovered from a woman in her 40s with Graves' ophthalmopathy. The rearranged segments are TRBV24-1 and TRBJ2-5, with no confidently assigned D gene. What was sequenced was blood. The DNA is TGTGCCACCAGTGATGGGCCGGGAGAGACCCAGTACTTC. Its protein product is CATSDGPGETQYF.